This passage covers 17 T cell receptor beta chains from one sample sequenced in a study of Ad26.COV2.S vaccination and SARS-CoV-2 variants. The data were produced by immunoSEQ multiplex PCR, yet TCRdb's version contains in-frame clones alone and is incomplete. The sample contains 300,000 to 400,000 clones, 86% of which appear only once. The sample's treatment: roughly 18 received Ad26.COV2.S at low or high dose, single or two shots; 5 received placebo; per-sample allocation not given. Day 63 after the first vaccine or placebo injection was the time point for sampling. The source was peripheral blood, collected in a trial of Ad26.COV2.S vaccine versus placebo. All receptors come from a person aged 18 to 65 who received the Ad26.COV2.S COVID-19 vaccine or a placebo.

This clone was picked up one time. The V gene is TRBV4-3, the J gene TRBJ2-5; D is unclear. Germline-derived CDR1 and CDR2 are LGHNA and YSLEER. Trimming took off 0 bases at V and 5 bases at J, with 19 bases between the two ends. CDR3 length: 17 amino acids. CDR3 region: CASSQDWALGFLETQYF. Here the CDR3 DNA reads TGCGCCAGCAGCCAAGATTGGGCATTGGGCTTTTTGGAGACCCAGTACTTC.

The chain couples TRBV28 to TRBJ1-6; 8 bases agree with TRBD1. CDR1 MDHEN and CDR2 SYDVKM come from the germline V gene. The V gene end was trimmed by 6 bases and the J gene end by 4 bases; junction bases not matched to a gene: 2. The CDR3 covers 14 residues. The CDR3 region is CASSDRGYNSPLHF. For the CDR3, the DNA is TGTGCCAGCAGCGACAGGGGTTATAATTCACCCCTCCACTTT.

The genes are TRBV19 and TRBJ2-6; D not resolved. The CDR3 runs 15 residues. Germline V CDR1 and CDR2: LNHDA, SQIVND (reference sequence). V dropped 1 base and J dropped 0 bases, with 4 bases sitting between them. CDR3 residues: CASSIAYSGANVLTF. CDR3 coding DNA: TGTGCCAGTAGTATAGCCTACTCTGGGGCCAACGTCCTGACTTTC.

V usage is TRBV5-4 and J usage is TRBJ2-5, with D unresolved. Germline assignment: CDR1 SGHNT and CDR2 YYREEE (reference sequence). There are 13 residues in the CDR3. Trimming stripped 7 bases from V and 2 bases from J, with 12 bases between. CDR3 amino acids: CASSSAAQETQYF. Here the CDR3 DNA reads TGTGCCAGCTCCTCTGCGGCACAAGAGACCCAGTACTTC.

V and J are TRBV29-1 and TRBJ1-1; maybe TRBD1 (6 bases). CDR3 length: 10 amino acids. CDR1 is SQVTM, CDR2 ANQGSEA, per germline. V was trimmed by 2 bases and J by 8 bases, leaving 6 bases between them. DNA of the CDR3: TGCAGCGTTGAAACAGGGGAAGCTTTCTTT. Translating gives CSVETGEAFF.

The rearrangement joins TRBV5-1 to TRBJ1-1; D ambiguous. The CDR3 sequence is 13 residues long. The germline V gene encodes CDR1 SGHRS and CDR2 YFSETQ. Between the trimmed V and J ends, which lost 3 bases and 5 bases, there was a span of 11 bases. The CDR3 DNA reads TGCGCCAGCAGCTCCTTTACCGGGACTGAAGCTTTCTTT. Its protein is CASSSFTGTEAFF. Using reference TRBV5-1 and TRBJ1-1 for the parts outside the CDR3, the full variable domain is KAGVTQTPRYLIKTRGQQVTLSCSPISGHRSVSWYQQTPGQGLQFLFEYFSETQRNKGNFPGRFSGRQFSNSRSEMNVSTLELGDSALYLCASSSFTGTEAFFGQGTRLTVV.

The table lists this clone with a few counts. The chain links TRBV28 to TRBJ1-2, with D perhaps TRBD1 (5 bases). Germline CDR1 and CDR2: MDHEN and SYDVKM. The CDR3 is 11 residues long. V was clipped by 5 bases and J by 8 bases, with 9 bases between them. DNA of the CDR3: TGTGCCAGCAGTGGACATAGGGGCTACACCTTC. Its protein is CASSGHRGYTF.

The V and J genes are TRBV7-3 and TRBJ2-6; 8 nucleotides align to TRBD2. The length of the CDR3 is 20 residues. With 1 base clipped from V and 0 bases from J, the junction kept 11 bases outside the gene matches. Germline loops: CDR1 SGHTA, CDR2 FQGTGA. DNA for the CDR3: TGTGCCAGCAGCTTAATGGGTCGGGCGGGAGGTGACTCTGGGGCCAACGTCCTGACTTTC. As protein: CASSLMGRAGGDSGANVLTF.

CDR3 coding DNA: TGTGCCAGCGGGCAGGTCTCCTACAATGAGCAGTTCTTC. This encodes CASGQVSYNEQFF. This sequence joins TRBV28 and TRBJ2-1; D uncertain. V was trimmed by 8 bases and J by 0 bases, leaving 8 bases between them. Per germline, CDR1 MDHEN and CDR2 SYDVKM. The CDR3 loop spans 13 amino acids.

This clone was seen a single time. V gene TRBV7-9 combines with J gene TRBJ2-7; TRBD1 is a possible D gene (6 bases). CDR1 and CDR2 from the germline V gene are SEHNR and FQNEAQ (reference sequence). V was pared by 5 bases and J by 3 bases, with 14 bases between. The CDR3 length is 14 residues. The CDR3 DNA reads TGTGCCAGCAGCCGACCCGGACAGATCTACGAGCAGTACTTC. It codes for CASSRPGQIYEQYF. The complete variable domain, with remaining parts taken from reference TRBV7-9 and TRBJ2-7, reads DTGVSQNPRHKITKRGQNVTFRCDPISEHNRLYWYRQTLGQGPEFLTYFQNEAQLEKSRLLSDRFSAERPKGSFSTLEIQRTEQGDSAMYLCASSRPGQIYEQYFGPGTRLTVT.

The rearrangement uses TRBV7-2 and TRBJ1-6; D is unresolved. Trimming cost V 0 bases and J 8 bases, with 5 bases left between them. The CDR3 runs to 13 residues. Germline V gene data show CDR1 as SGHTA and CDR2 as FQGNSA. CDR3 loop: CASSLAQDSPLHF. The DNA for the CDR3 is TGTGCCAGCAGCTTAGCGCAAGATTCACCCCTCCACTTT. The full variable domain, completed using reference TRBV7-2 and TRBJ1-6, is GAGVSQSPSNKVTEKGKDVELRCDPISGHTALYWYRQSLGQGLEFLIYFQGNSAPDKSGLPSDRFSAERTGGSVSTLTIQRTQQEDSAVYLCASSLAQDSPLHFGNGTRLTVT.

The rearrangement uses TRBV3-1 (or the pseudogene TRBV3-2) and TRBJ1-1; D unresolved. Germline V gene sequence: CDR1 LGHDT, CDR2 YNNKEL (reference sequence). The CDR3 runs 15 residues. V lost 0 bases and J lost 4, with 12 bases in between. For the CDR3, the DNA is TGTGCCAGCAGCCAAGATGGCCAGAGTAGCACTGAAGCTTTCTTT. Translating it yields CASSQDGQSSTEAFF.

The chain uses TRBV7-8 and TRBJ2-3; D remains unclear. The CDR3 extends over 16 amino acids. V lost 3 bases to trimming and J lost 0 bases, with 13 bases between them. Per germline, CDR1 SGHVS and CDR2 FQNEAQ. In DNA, the CDR3 is TGTGCCAGCAGCTTCCCGGCTGCGTCTAGCACAGATACGCAGTATTTT. Its translation: CASSFPAASSTDTQYF.

The chain recombines TRBV5-5 with TRBJ2-1; D is unresolved. The CDR3 spans 15 residues. Germline V gene data show CDR1 as SGHKS and CDR2 as YYEKEE (reference sequence). The V end was cut by 0 bases, the J end by 1 base, with 8 bases between. The chain's CDR3 is CASSLARSSYNEQFF. In DNA, the CDR3 is TGTGCCAGCAGCTTGGCCCGCTCTTCCTACAATGAGCAGTTCTTC.

This clone was seen once. The chain joins TRBV7-9 to TRBJ2-3, with 9 bases matching TRBD1. The germline CDR1 and CDR2 sequences are SEHNR and FQNEAQ (reference sequence). V lost 5 bases, J lost 7 bases, and 13 bases stayed unmatched. The CDR3 is 16 residues long. This CDR3 reads CASSLPSGTGRNTQYF. The CDR3 coding sequence is TGTGCCAGCAGCCTACCAAGTGGGACAGGGCGAAATACGCAGTATTTT.

This clone turned up a few times. The chain uses TRBV4-2 and TRBJ1-5, with D possibly TRBD1 on 6 matching bases. V was trimmed by 1 base and J by 9 bases, leaving 16 bases between them. The CDR3 contains 15 residues. CDR1 and CDR2 (germline): LGHNA, YNFKEQ. In nucleotides, the CDR3 is TGTGCCAGCAGCCAAGGGGTTTTGGGGGCCGGGCCCCAGCATTTT. It yields the protein CASSQGVLGAGPQHF.

The chain links TRBV27 to TRBJ2-6; D unclear. V lost 7 bases and J lost 2, with 6 bases in between. The CDR3 covers 13 residues. Per germline, CDR1 MNHEY and CDR2 SMNVEV (reference sequence). The CDR3 DNA sequence: TGTGCCAGCACCCAAGCTGGGGCCAACGTCCTGACTTTC. The encoded protein is CASTQAGANVLTF.